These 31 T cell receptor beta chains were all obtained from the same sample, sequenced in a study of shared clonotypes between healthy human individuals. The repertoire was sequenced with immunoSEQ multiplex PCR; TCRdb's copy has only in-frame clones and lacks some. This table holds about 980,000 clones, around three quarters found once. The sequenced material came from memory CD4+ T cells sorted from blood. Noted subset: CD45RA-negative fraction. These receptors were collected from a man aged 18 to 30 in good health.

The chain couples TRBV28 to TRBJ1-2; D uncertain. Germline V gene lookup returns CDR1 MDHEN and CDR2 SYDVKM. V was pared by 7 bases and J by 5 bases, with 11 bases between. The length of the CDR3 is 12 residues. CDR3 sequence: CASIGNSYGYTF. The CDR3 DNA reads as TGTGCCAGCATCGGTAACAGTTATGGCTACACCTTC.

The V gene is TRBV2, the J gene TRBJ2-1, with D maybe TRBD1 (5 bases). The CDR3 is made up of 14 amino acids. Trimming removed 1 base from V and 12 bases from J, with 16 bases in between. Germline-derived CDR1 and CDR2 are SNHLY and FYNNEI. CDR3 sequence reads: CASSEGTFGVGQFF. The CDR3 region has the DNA TGTGCCAGCAGTGAAGGGACATTTGGGGTCGGGCAGTTCTTC.

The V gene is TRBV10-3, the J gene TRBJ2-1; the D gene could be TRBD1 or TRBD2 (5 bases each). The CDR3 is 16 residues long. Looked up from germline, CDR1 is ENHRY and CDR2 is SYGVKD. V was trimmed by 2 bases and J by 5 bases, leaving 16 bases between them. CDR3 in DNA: TGTGCCATCAGTGAGGGTGGGACCCCCGGAGACAATGAGCAGTTCTTC. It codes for CAISEGGTPGDNEQFF.

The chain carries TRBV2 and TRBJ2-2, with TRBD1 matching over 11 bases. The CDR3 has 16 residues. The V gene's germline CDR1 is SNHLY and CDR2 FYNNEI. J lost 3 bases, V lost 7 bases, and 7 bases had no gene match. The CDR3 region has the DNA TGTGCCAGCACTATAGGACAGGGGGCACACACCGGGGAGCTGTTTTTT. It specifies CASTIGQGAHTGELFF.

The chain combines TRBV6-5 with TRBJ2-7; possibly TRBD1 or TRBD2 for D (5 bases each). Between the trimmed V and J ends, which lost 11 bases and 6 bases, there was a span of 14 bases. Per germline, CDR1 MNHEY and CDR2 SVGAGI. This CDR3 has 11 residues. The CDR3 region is CAVLGVGEQYF. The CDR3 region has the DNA TGTGCCGTACTGGGGGTTGGCGAGCAGTACTTC.

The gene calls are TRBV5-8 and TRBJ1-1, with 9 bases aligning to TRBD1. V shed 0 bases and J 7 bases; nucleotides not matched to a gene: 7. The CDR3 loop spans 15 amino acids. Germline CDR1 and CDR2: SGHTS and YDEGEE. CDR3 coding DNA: TGTGCCAGCAGCTTGGGGGACAGGGTGTGGGGTGAAGCTTTCTTT. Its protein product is CASSLGDRVWGEAFF.

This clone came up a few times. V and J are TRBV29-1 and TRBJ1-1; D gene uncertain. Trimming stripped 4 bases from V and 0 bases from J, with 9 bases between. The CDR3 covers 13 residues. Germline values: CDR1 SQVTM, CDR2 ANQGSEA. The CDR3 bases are TGCAGCGTTGTTCGGCAATTGAACACTGAAGCTTTCTTT. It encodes CSVVRQLNTEAFF. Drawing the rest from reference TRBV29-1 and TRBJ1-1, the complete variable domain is SAVISQKPSRDICQRGTSLTIQCQVDSQVTMMFWYRQQPGQSLTLIATANQGSEATYESGFVIDKFPISRPNLTFSTLTVSNMSPEDSSIYLCSVVRQLNTEAFFGQGTRLTVV.

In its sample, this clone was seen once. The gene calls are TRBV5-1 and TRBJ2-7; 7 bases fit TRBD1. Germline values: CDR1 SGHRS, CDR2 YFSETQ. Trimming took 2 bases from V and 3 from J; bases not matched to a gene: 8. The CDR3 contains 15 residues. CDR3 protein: CASSFQTGLGYEQYF. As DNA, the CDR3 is TGCGCCAGCAGCTTCCAGACAGGGTTGGGCTACGAGCAGTACTTC. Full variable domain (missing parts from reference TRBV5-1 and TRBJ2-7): KAGVTQTPRYLIKTRGQQVTLSCSPISGHRSVSWYQQTPGQGLQFLFEYFSETQRNKGNFPGRFSGRQFSNSRSEMNVSTLELGDSALYLCASSFQTGLGYEQYFGPGTRLTVT.

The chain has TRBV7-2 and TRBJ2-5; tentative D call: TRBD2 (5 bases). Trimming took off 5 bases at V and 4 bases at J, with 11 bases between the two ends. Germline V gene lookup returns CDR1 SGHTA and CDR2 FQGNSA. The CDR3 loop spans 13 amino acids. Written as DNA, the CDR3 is TGTGCCAGCAGCCCCGTCCGGGGAGAGACCCAGTACTTC. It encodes CASSPVRGETQYF.

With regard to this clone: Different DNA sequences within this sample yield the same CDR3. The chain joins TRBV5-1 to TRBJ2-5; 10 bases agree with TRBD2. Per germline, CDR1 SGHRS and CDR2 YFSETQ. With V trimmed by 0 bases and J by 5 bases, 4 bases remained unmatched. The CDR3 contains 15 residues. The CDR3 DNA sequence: TGCGCCAGCAGCTTGGGGCTAGCGGGAGTGGAGACCCAGTACTTC. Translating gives CASSLGLAGVETQYF. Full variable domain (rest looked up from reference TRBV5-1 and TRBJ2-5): KAGVTQTPRYLIKTRGQQVTLSCSPISGHRSVSWYQQTPGQGLQFLFEYFSETQRNKGNFPGRFSGRQFSNSRSEMNVSTLELGDSALYLCASSLGLAGVETQYFGPGTRLLVL.

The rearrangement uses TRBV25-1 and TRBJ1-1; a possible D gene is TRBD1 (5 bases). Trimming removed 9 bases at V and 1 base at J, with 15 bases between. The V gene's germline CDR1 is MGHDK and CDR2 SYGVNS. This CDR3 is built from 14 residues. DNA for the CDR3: TGTGCCAGTTCGAATTACGGGGGGAACACTGAAGCTTTCTTT. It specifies CASSNYGGNTEAFF.

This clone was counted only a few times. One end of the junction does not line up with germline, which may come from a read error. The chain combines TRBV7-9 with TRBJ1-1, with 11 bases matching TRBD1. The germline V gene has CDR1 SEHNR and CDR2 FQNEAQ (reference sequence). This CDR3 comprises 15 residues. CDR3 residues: CASSWPGQGVTEAFF. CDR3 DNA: TGCGCCAGCAGCTGGCCGGGACAGGGGGTCACTGAAGCTTTCTTT.

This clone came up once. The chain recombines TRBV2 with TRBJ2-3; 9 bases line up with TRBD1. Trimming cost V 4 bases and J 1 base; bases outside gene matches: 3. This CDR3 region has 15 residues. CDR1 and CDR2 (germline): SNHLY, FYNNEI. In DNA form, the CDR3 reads TGTGCCAGCAGTGGCCGGACAGGGGGCACAGATACGCAGTATTTT. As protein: CASSGRTGGTDTQYF.

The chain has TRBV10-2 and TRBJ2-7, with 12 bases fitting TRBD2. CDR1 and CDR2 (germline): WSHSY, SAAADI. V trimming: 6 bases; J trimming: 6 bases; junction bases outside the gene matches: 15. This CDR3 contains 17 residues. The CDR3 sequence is CASRDGLAGYLRGEQYF. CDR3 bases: TGCGCCAGCAGGGACGGACTAGCGGGGTACCTTAGGGGCGAGCAGTACTTC.

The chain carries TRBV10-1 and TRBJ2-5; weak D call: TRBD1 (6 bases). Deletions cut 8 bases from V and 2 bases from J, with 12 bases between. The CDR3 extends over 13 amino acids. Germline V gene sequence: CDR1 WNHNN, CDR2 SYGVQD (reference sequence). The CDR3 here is CASQGQLQETQYF. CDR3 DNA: TGCGCCAGCCAAGGACAGCTTCAAGAGACCCAGTACTTC.

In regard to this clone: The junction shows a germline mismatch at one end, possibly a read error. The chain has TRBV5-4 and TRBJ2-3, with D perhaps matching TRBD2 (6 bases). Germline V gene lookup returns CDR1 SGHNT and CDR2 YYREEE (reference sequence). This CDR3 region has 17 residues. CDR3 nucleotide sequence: TGTGCCAGCAACTTGCCCAGTGTGGGCGGGAACACAGATACGCAGTATTTT. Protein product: CASNLPSVGGNTDTQYF.

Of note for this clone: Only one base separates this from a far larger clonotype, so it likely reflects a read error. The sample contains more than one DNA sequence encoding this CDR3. DNA for the CDR3: TGTGCCAGCAGTGAAGGGGCTCACACTGAAGCTTTCTTT. It is translated as CASSEGAHTEAFF. The chain combines TRBV6-1 with TRBJ1-1; D is unclear. Germline CDR1 and CDR2: MNHNS and SASEGT. V lost 1 base to trimming and J lost 3 bases, with 6 bases between them. The CDR3 covers 13 residues.

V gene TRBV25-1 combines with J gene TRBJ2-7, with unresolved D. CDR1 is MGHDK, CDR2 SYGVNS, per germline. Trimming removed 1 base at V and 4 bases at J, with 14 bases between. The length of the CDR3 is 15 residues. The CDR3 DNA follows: TGTGCCAGCAGTGAATCTTCTCTCGGAACTTACGAGCAGTACTTC. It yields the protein CASSESSLGTYEQYF.

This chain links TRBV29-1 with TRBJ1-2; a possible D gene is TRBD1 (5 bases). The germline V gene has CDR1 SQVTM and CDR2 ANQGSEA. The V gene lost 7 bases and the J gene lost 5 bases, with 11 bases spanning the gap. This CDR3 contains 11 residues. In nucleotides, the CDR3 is TGCAGCGCAGACGACAGTTATGGCTACACCTTC. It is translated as CSADDSYGYTF.

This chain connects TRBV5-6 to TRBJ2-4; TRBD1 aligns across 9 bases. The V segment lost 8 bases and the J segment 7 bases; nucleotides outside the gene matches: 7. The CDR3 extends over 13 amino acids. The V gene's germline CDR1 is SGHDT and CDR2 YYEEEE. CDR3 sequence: CASSLDRGNIQYF. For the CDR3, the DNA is TGTGCCAGTAGCCTCGACAGGGGGAACATTCAGTACTTC.

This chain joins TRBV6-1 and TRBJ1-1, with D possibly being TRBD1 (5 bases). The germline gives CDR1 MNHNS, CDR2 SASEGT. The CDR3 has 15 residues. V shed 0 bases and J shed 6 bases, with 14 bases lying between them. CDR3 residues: CASSEAVRVGPEAFF. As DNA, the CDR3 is TGTGCCAGCAGTGAAGCGGTCAGGGTCGGTCCTGAAGCTTTCTTT.

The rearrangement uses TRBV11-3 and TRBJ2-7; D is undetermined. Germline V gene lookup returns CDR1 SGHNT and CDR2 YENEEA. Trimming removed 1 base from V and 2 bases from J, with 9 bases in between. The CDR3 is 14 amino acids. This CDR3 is CASSLGGPAYEQYF. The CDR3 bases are TGTGCCAGCAGCTTAGGGGGTCCCGCCTACGAGCAGTACTTC.

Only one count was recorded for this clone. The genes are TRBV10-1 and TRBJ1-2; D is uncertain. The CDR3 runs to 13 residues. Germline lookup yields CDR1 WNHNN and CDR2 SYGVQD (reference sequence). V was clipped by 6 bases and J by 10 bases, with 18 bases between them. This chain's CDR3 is CASRLVVRGDYTF. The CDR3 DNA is TGCGCCAGCAGGTTGGTCGTCCGAGGCGACTACACCTTC.

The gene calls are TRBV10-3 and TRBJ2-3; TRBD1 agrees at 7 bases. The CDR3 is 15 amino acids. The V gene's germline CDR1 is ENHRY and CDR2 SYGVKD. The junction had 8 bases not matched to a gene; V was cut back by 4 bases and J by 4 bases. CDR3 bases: TGTGCCATCAGTGTGAGGGGGCTGTTATCAGATACGCAGTATTTT. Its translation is CAISVRGLLSDTQYF.

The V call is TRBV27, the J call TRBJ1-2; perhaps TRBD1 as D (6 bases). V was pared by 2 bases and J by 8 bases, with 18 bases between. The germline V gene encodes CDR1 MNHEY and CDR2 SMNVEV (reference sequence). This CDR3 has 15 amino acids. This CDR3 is CASSLTIQGHWGYTF. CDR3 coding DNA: TGTGCCAGCAGTTTAACCATACAGGGTCACTGGGGCTACACCTTC.

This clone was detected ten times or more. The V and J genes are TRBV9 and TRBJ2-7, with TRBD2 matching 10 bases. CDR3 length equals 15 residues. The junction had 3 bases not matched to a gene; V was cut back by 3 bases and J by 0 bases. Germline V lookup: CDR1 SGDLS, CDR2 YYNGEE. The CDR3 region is CASSAGLALSYEQYF. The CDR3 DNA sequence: TGTGCCAGCAGCGCGGGACTAGCGCTCTCCTACGAGCAGTACTTC. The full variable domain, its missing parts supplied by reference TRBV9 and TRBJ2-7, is DSGVTQTPKHLITATGQRVTLRCSPRSGDLSVYWYQQSLDQGLQFLIQYYNGEERAKGNILERFSAQQFPDLHSELNLSSLELGDSALYFCASSAGLALSYEQYFGPGTRLTVT.

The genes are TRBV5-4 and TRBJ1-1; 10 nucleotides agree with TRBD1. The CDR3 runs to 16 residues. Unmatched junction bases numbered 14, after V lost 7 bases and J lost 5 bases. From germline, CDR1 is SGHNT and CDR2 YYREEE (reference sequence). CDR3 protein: CASYKGQGVEGTEAFF. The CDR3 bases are TGTGCCAGCTACAAAGGACAGGGGGTAGAGGGGACTGAAGCTTTCTTT.

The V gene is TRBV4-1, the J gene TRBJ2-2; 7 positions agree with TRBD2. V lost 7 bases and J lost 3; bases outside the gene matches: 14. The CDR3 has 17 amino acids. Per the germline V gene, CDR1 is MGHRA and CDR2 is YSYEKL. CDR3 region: CASTPRPSGAHTGELFF. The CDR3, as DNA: TGCGCCAGCACCCCCCGCCCCAGCGGGGCTCACACCGGGGAGCTGTTTTTT.

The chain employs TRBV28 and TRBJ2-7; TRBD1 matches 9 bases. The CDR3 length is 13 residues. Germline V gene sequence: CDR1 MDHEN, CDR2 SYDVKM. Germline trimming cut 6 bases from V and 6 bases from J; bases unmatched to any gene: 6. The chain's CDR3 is CASSPGQGFEQYF. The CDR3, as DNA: TGTGCCAGCAGCCCGGGACAGGGTTTCGAGCAGTACTTC.

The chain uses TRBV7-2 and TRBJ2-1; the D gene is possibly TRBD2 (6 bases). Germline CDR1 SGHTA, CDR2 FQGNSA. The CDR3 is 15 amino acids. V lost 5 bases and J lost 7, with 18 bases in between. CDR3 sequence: CASSPSPGGFNEQFF. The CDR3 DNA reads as TGTGCCAGCAGCCCCTCCCCCGGAGGGTTTAATGAGCAGTTCTTC.

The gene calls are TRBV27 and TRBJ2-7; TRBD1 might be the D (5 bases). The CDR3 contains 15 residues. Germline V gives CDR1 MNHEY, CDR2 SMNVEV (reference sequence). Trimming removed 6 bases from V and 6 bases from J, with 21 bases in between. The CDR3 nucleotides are TGTGCCAGCAGCCCCGTTCTGGCAGGGCGGTCCGAGCAGTACTTC. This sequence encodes CASSPVLAGRSEQYF.